This T cell receptor (beta chain) originates from a study of CD8 T cells in Susac syndrome. In the study overall: At the time their blood was drawn, patients with Susac syndrome were either therapy-naive, on corticosteroids (with some of them also receiving intravenous immunoglobulin), or on intravenous immunoglobulin alone.

CDR3 length: 14 amino acids. Germline CDR1 SQVTM, CDR2 ANQGSEA. Unmatched junction bases numbered 5, after V lost 4 bases and J lost 5 bases. RNA in amounts of roughly 0.5 to 1 ug was reverse transcribed with random hexamers. MiXCR was run by TCRdb on the immunoSEQ multiplex PCR reads, yielding one entry per CDR3 protein. This table has 150,000 or so distinct CDR3 sequences, about 96% appearing once. Sequencing targeted TCR beta in T cells from blood (CD8+ and CD4+). The chain couples TRBV29-1 to TRBJ2-3, with TRBD2 matching over 11 bases. The specimen was CD4+ T cells from PBMCs. This receptor was taken from a human donor with Susac syndrome. The CDR3 region is CSVGSSGGKDTQYF. As DNA, the CDR3 is TGCAGCGTTGGGTCTAGCGGGGGGAAAGATACGCAGTATTTT.